The entry below describes one T cell receptor beta chain. Authors' processing steps: Amplification of reference gene primers provided the estimated nucleated cell counts. Profiling relied on immunoSEQ multiplex PCR, and the TCRdb table lists in-frame clones only, not all of them. The DNA was the basis for D and trimming; V, J and clone size are from that table. The table shows about 260,000 clones, with approximately 90% occurring only once. The source of the sample is a study of blood T cell repertoires in COVID-19. Study information: COVID-19 samples, acute and convalescent, were from the United States, Italy and Spain.

Germline assignment: CDR1 SGHVS and CDR2 FNYEAQ. CDR3 size: 16 residues. Trimming cost V 1 base and J 0 bases; bases outside gene matches: 4. This TCR was recovered from a woman aged 18-30 years who had recovered from COVID-19. Sequenced: PBMCs or T cells enriched from blood (not recorded which). V and J are TRBV7-6 and TRBJ2-7, with TRBD1 identical over 9 bases. CDR3 residues: CASSLGDRASSYEQYF. The CDR3 DNA follows: TGTGCCAGCAGCTTAGGGGACAGGGCTAGCTCCTACGAGCAGTACTTC.